What follows is one T cell receptor (beta chain) and its context. What it binds is unknown. This record comes from a study of post-analysis software for immune sequencing data. Study-level information: Relapsing-remitting, secondary progressive and progressive-relapsing forms made up the multiple sclerosis disease courses. Study findings and constraints: Significantly lower normalized Chao1 diversity was seen in multiple sclerosis patients than in controls. Controls showed lower frequencies than patients for roughly five TRBV segments, and TRBV5-6, TRBV5-1 and TRBV20-1 were among these.

The germline V gene has CDR1 SEHNR and CDR2 FQNEAQ (reference sequence). The CDR3 covers 12 residues. Trimming took off 5 bases at V and 4 bases at J, with 8 bases between the two ends. cDNA libraries of TCR beta carried unique molecular identifiers. There were about 0.85 to 10 million T cells, and 400,000 to 650,000 cDNA molecules came from them. TCRdb re-called the PCR reads with MiXCR, one entry per CDR3 protein. The sample shows 600,000 to 700,000 distinct CDR3 sequences, 55% to 60% of them seen only once. Sequences were obtained from blood. V usage is TRBV7-9 and J usage is TRBJ1-2, with a tentative D call TRBD1 (5 bases). The source of this sequence is a girl aged 2 to 10 with multiple sclerosis. CDR3 loop: CASSIQVYGYTF. The CDR3 region has the DNA TGTGCCAGCAGCATACAGGTCTATGGCTACACCTTC.